This entry describes one T cell receptor beta chain. Its antigen specificity is not known. No much larger clonotype is one base removed from it; base qualities were not supplied. TCRbeta CDR3 regions were amplified from genomic DNA using the immunoSEQ Assay, a bias-controlled multiplex PCR. Per the source publication's procedure: Nucleated cell counts per sample were estimated from amplification of reference gene primers within the assay. To quantify the absolute abundance of each unique TCRbeta CDR3 rearrangement, sequence reads were collapsed and filtered. For each sample, productive Simpson clonality was calculated as the square root of Simpson's diversity index over productive rearrangements. Imported from immuneACCESS, the table was reduced by TCRdb to in-frame sequences with V and J called. These copies leave out some clones; in studies compared against another copy, an unresolved V gene accounts for under half, and the cause of the remainder is not known. V and J calls and clone size are as listed in that table; D and trimming were resolved from the DNA. The sample table shows a few hundred thousand clones, and roughly nine tenths are seen once. Clones ranked in the top ten supply about 0.94% of the sample.

Samples from volunteer blood donors who had recovered from COVID-19 were contributed by a second Seattle source. Whole blood was collected in K2EDTA tubes by collaborating institutions according to the institutions' own protocols. For TCRbeta analysis, collaborators shipped samples as frozen whole blood, isolated PBMCs, or DNA extracted from either of those sample types. This entry is derived from a study of blood T cell repertoires in COVID-19 (dated by TCRdb to the early 2020s). Regarding the study in general: Collaborator samples came from the United States, Italy and Spain and covered acute and convalescent phases of COVID-19. The material from the prospective study consisted of cDNA or gDNA derived from T cells, B-cell-depleted T cells, or PBMCs. Nearly every sample came with metadata listing a de-identified subject ID, COVID-19 status, age in years and sex. Samples were obtained from the ongoing ImmuneRACE study (first 160 participants) and from over a thousand subjects provided by 6 global collaborators. The repertoires were made available in a free public database intended to serve as a resource for research on the immune response to SARS-CoV-2. HLA class I and class II types, where available, came from metadata supplied by the sample provider rather than from assay-based typing. Subjects who had been exposed to COVID-19, were actively infected with it, or had recovered from it provided the deeply sampled blood TCRbeta repertoires that made up the dataset. Broad study findings and their caveats: How much clinical and demographic metadata was included differed by source and by participant, and the metadata was provided uncurated.

Material: peripheral blood. The sequence came from a woman in her 40s who had recovered from COVID-19.

The sequenced DNA: TGTGCCAGTAGTTTCACGGTGAGTTACAATGAGCAGTTCTTC. Translated, it gives CASSFTVSYNEQFF. This chain is built from TRBV19 and TRBJ2-1; the D gene lacks a confident call. CDR1 is given as LNHDA and CDR2 as SQIVND, both from the germline V gene (reference sequence). CDR3 length: 14 amino acids, cysteine to phenylalanine. The retained sequence is limited to the CDR3, 42 bases, with the frame set at the first base. The V end loses 5 bases and the J end loses 4 bases, and a stretch of 12 bases separates them.